The text below deals with one T cell receptor (beta chain). Its antigen is undetermined. This specimen comes from a study of cytomegalovirus exposure and HLA in healthy donors. About the research overall: HLA-typed donors were the source of around 80 million unique TCRs, which an early data release held. Overall study results and limits: The authors listed 164 TCR beta chains as cytomegalovirus-associated.

V was clipped by 8 bases and J by 7 bases, with 20 bases between them. Germline CDR1 is MNHEY and CDR2 is SVGAGI. The CDR3 is 14 amino acids. In the PCR, 60 Vbeta and 13 Jbeta primers were used. As originally analysed: Around 11 million shared chains were among approximately 87 million unique TCR beta chains counted in a later analysis. TCRdb keeps only in-frame clones here, not all; method: immunoSEQ multiplex PCR. Clone size and V and J calls were adopted from that table, with D and trimming inferred from the DNA. The data hold 90,000 to 140,000 clones, with around 74% observed a single time. Among the donors, all were healthy bone marrow donors.

The V and J genes are TRBV6-5 and TRBJ1-2; D is possibly TRBD1 (6 bases). The sequenced sample was PBMCs. This receptor was taken from a man aged 40-50 years in good health and CMV-seronegative. The CDR3: CASLRTVTSGGYTF. As DNA, the CDR3 is TGTGCCAGCCTCAGGACAGTTACCTCAGGTGGCTACACCTTC.